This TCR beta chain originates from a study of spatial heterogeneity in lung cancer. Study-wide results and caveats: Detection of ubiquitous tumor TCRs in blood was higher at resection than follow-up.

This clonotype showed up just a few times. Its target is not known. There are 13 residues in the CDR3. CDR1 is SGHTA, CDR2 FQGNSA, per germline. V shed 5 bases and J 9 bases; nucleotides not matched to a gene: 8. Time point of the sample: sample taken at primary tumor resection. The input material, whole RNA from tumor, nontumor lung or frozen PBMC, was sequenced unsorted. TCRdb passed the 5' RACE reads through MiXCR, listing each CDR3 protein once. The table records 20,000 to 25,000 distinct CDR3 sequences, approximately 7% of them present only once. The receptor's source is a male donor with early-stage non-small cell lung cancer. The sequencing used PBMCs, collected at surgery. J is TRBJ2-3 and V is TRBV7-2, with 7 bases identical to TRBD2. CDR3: CASSPNARGTQYF. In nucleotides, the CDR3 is TGTGCCAGCAGCCCGAACGCGCGGGGGACGCAGTATTTT.